The subject of this entry is one T cell receptor (beta chain). Its antigen remains unknown. The CDR3 is made up of 11 amino acids. CDR1 is DFQATT and CDR2 is SNEGSKA in the germline V gene (reference sequence). Trimming removed 1 base from V and 6 bases from J, with 6 bases in between. This entry comes from a study of beta chain features in type 1 diabetes. Of the isolated RNA, all was reverse transcribed, and so the sequenced material was expressed TCRB transcripts. Clones were read by immunoSEQ multiplex PCR, and TCRdb kept only the in-frame ones, dropping some. Among 130,000 or so clones listed, approximately 9% were seen once. Overall study findings and caveats: Cells with high TCR expression could be over-represented by cDNA sequencing. A potential influence of HLA type upon TCRB rearrangement remained unresolved herein. Patients with Type 1 diabetes showed moderately but significantly shorter TCRB CDR3s in all four CD4+ subsets. Whatever favoring of shorter templates PCR might show would apply equally to patients and controls.

Material: central memory CD4+ T cells from blood. The receptor comes from a man aged 30 to 39 with type 1 diabetes. The genes are TRBV20-1 and TRBJ1-2; unclear D gene. CDR3 bases: TGCAGTGCTAGAGGTTTCGATGGCTACACCTTC. Translated, it gives CSARGFDGYTF.